This passage covers 5 T cell receptor beta chains from one sample sequenced in a study of molecular identifiers for immune sequencing clone quantification (dated by TCRdb to between 2018 and 2020). The protocol used for the library was PCR. TCRdb shows the sequencer as NextSeq 500. The public reads were reprocessed in TCRdb via fastp at Q25 and MiXCR, keeping in-frame beta chains. All rows with the same CDR3 protein become a single entry with the most common DNA and genes. The sample profile shows about 40,000 distinct CDR3 sequences; 24% of them were found once. The ten top clones hold 0.85% to 1% of the sample. Specimen: naive CD8+ T cells from blood, with Jurkat cell RNA spiked in. This specimen's cell subset or site label, interpreted: FACS-sorted CD8+CD4-CCR7+CD45RA+ naive T cells. Every receptor here comes from a human donor in good health. Some libraries in this study had Jurkat cell RNA spiked in.

At least ten counts were recorded for this clonotype. The V call is TRBV25-1, the J call TRBJ2-2; 9 bases map to TRBD1. J was trimmed by 1 base and V by 3 bases; bases with no gene match: 9. CDR3 length: 18 residues. Per the germline V gene, CDR1 is MGHDK and CDR2 is SYGVNS. The CDR3 coding sequence is TGTGCCAGCAGTGAGATCCACCCGGGACAGGGGAACACCGGGGAGCTGTTTTTT. Residues: CASSEIHPGQGNTGELFF.

This clonotype was observed at least ten times. The chain has TRBV6-2 or TRBV6-3 and TRBJ2-7; tentative D call: TRBD1 (6 bases). Per germline, CDR1 MNHEY and CDR2 SVGEGT. V was clipped by 6 bases and J by 6 bases, with 15 bases between them. This CDR3 contains 13 residues. The CDR3 DNA reads as TGTGCCAGCAGAGAAGTGGGGGCTTTCGAGCAGTACTTC. It codes for CASREVGAFEQYF.

This clonotype was recorded at least ten times. The J gene is TRBJ2-7, the V gene TRBV28; D gene uncertain. The CDR3 is 14 residues long. Germline V lookup: CDR1 MDHEN, CDR2 SYDVKM. V lost 5 bases and J 2 bases, leaving 13 bases between the germline ends. CDR3 sequence: CASSQRVRPYEQYF. The CDR3 DNA follows: TGTGCCAGCAGTCAACGTGTGAGACCCTACGAGCAGTACTTC.

The V call is TRBV13, the J call TRBJ2-7; TRBD2 agrees at 15 bases. CDR3 length: 17 amino acids. With V trimmed by 4 bases and J by 1 base, 5 bases remained unmatched. Germline CDR1 is PRHDT and CDR2 is FYEKMQ (reference sequence). The CDR3 loop reads CASSSGTSGGPSYEQYF. CDR3 nucleotide sequence: TGTGCCAGCAGCTCCGGGACTAGCGGGGGGCCTTCCTACGAGCAGTACTTC.

At least ten counts were recorded for this clonotype. This chain joins TRBV5-1 and TRBJ2-3, with 10 nucleotides matching TRBD2. Per germline, CDR1 SGHRS and CDR2 YFSETQ. The CDR3 is made up of 13 amino acids. V shed 4 bases, J shed 14 bases, and the junction held 10 bases outside the gene matches. The CDR3 spells CASSPRSSGGGYF. Written as DNA, the CDR3 is TGCGCCAGCAGCCCCCGGTCTAGCGGGGGCGGGTATTTT.